The source of this T cell receptor (beta chain) is a study of blood T cell repertoires in COVID-19. Study information: The cDNA or gDNA used as material had been derived from T cells, B-cell-depleted T cells, or PBMCs.

The CDR3 is 15 residues long. V lost 0 bases to trimming and J lost 5 bases, with 10 bases between them. Germline CDR1 LGHNT, CDR2 FRNRAP. TCRdb's table, derived via immunoSEQ multiplex PCR, lists solely in-frame clones and lacks some. Of over 200,000 clones listed, approximately 88% are singletons. The receptor was isolated from a middle-aged man with acute or convalescent COVID-19. V is TRBV12-5 and J is TRBJ1-4; D is unclear. The sample consisted of peripheral blood. CDR3 sequence: CASGLVLGGNEKLFF. In DNA, the CDR3 is TGTGCTAGTGGTTTGGTACTTGGAGGGAATGAAAAACTGTTTTTT.